The next 21 T cell receptor beta chains were all read from a single sample in a study of T cell repertoires in ileal Crohn's disease (dated by TCRdb to about 2019). Library prep was done by the immunoSEQ multiplex PCR assay. TCRdb carries this immuneACCESS record with in-frame sequences only. Its versions omit some clonotypes, under half of them owing to an unresolved V gene in the studies checked, with the rest unexplained. The sample table shows several thousand clones, and about 82% are seen once. The ten top clones hold more than 9.5% of the sample. In the paper's terms, the time point label means: inflamed ileum from the surgical specimen. Sequences were obtained from ileal tissue. The source is an adult with Crohn's disease.

The chain recombines TRBV4-1 with TRBJ2-7, with 8 bases aligning to TRBD1. Germline CDR1 and CDR2: MGHRA and YSYEKL. This CDR3 contains 18 residues. Germline trimming cut 0 bases from V and 3 bases from J; bases unmatched to any gene: 13. The chain's CDR3 is CASSQESGQVSGSYEQYF. The CDR3 nucleotides read TGCGCCAGCAGCCAAGAATCGGGACAGGTCAGTGGTAGCTACGAGCAGTACTTC.

V gene TRBV7-9 combines with J gene TRBJ1-4, with D possibly matching TRBD1 (5 bases). CDR1 and CDR2 from the germline V gene are SEHNR and FQNEAQ (reference sequence). Trimming removed 5 bases at V and 0 bases at J, with 13 bases between. This CDR3 spans 16 amino acids. This CDR3 reads CASSKGQGATNEKLFF. For the CDR3, the DNA is TGTGCCAGCAGCAAAGGGCAGGGAGCAACTAATGAAAAACTGTTTTTT.

The chain uses TRBV7-2 and TRBJ2-1; no clear D. Germline CDR1 reads SGHTA; CDR2 reads FQGNSA. Trimming removed 0 bases from V and 3 bases from J, with 0 bases in between. The CDR3 runs to 12 residues. CDR3 in amino acids: CASSLAYNEQFF. In DNA, the CDR3 is TGTGCCAGCAGCTTAGCCTACAATGAGCAGTTCTTC. Full variable domain (remainder filled in from reference TRBV7-2 and TRBJ2-1): GAGVSQSPSNKVTEKGKDVELRCDPISGHTALYWYRQSLGQGLEFLIYFQGNSAPDKSGLPSDRFSAERTGGSVSTLTIQRTQQEDSAVYLCASSLAYNEQFFGPGTRLTVL.

The genes are TRBV5-1 and TRBJ1-1; D is ambiguous. Per germline, CDR1 SGHRS and CDR2 YFSETQ. Deletions cut 4 bases from V and 1 base from J, with 14 bases between. The CDR3 covers 15 residues. The CDR3 nucleotides are TGCGCCAGCAGCGCTAGGAGTATGGGGAACACTGAAGCTTTCTTT. Protein: CASSARSMGNTEAFF.

CDR3 protein: CASRGGGAQETQYF. The CDR3, as DNA: TGTGCCAGCAGGGGTGGAGGGGCACAAGAGACCCAGTACTTC. The rearrangement uses TRBV2 and TRBJ2-5, with D maybe TRBD2 (6 bases). The CDR3 consists of 14 residues. The V and J ends lost 6 bases and 2 bases respectively, with 13 bases between them. CDR1 SNHLY and CDR2 FYNNEI come from the germline V gene.

The V gene is TRBV15, the J gene TRBJ1-5; D unresolved. The CDR3 consists of 13 residues. V was cut by 1 base and J by 8 bases, with 9 bases left in between. Germline CDR1 is LNHNV and CDR2 is YYDKDF (reference sequence). The chain's CDR3 is CATSRAWGKPQHF. The DNA of the CDR3 is TGTGCCACCAGCAGAGCCTGGGGTAAGCCCCAGCATTTT. The full variable domain, its missing parts supplied by reference TRBV15 and TRBJ1-5, is DAMVIQNPRYQVTQFGKPVTLSCSQTLNHNVMYWYQQKSSQAPKLLFHYYDKDFNNEADTPDNFQSRRPNTSFCFLDIRSPGLGDTAMYLCATSRAWGKPQHFGDGTRLSIL.

The rearrangement joins TRBV19 to TRBJ2-2, with a tentative D call TRBD1 (5 bases). The germline V gene has CDR1 LNHDA and CDR2 SQIVND (reference sequence). Trimming removed 3 bases at V and 4 bases at J, with 12 bases between. The CDR3 spans 15 residues. The CDR3 nucleotides are TGTGCCAGTAGTATGAATTTGGGGCTCACCGGGGAGCTGTTTTTT. Residues: CASSMNLGLTGELFF. Supplemented by reference TRBV19 and TRBJ2-2, the full variable domain reads DGGITQSPKYLFRKEGQNVTLSCEQNLNHDAMYWYRQDPGQGLRLIYYSQIVNDFQKGDIAEGYSVSREKKESFPLTVTSAQKNPTAFYLCASSMNLGLTGELFFGEGSRLTVL.

V gene TRBV7-2 combines with J gene TRBJ2-3; weak D call: TRBD1 (5 bases). There are 13 residues in the CDR3. Trimming stripped 4 bases from V and 6 bases from J, with 11 bases between. Per germline, CDR1 SGHTA and CDR2 FQGNSA. The CDR3 reads CASSSQGGDTQYF. The CDR3 nucleotides are TGTGCCAGCAGCTCCCAGGGTGGGGATACGCAGTATTTT.

The chain carries TRBV7-8 and TRBJ1-1, with 7 bases matching TRBD1. V lost 1 base to trimming and J lost 4 bases; unmatched junction nucleotides: 6. This CDR3 is built from 15 residues. The germline V gene encodes CDR1 SGHVS and CDR2 FQNEAQ. This CDR3 is CASSLGDSGGTEAFF. The CDR3 DNA is TGTGCCAGCAGCTTAGGGGACAGCGGCGGCACTGAAGCTTTCTTT.

The chain is built from TRBV27 and TRBJ1-5; D gene unclear. The CDR3 loop spans 13 amino acids. Per the germline V gene, CDR1 is MNHEY and CDR2 is SMNVEV (reference sequence). The V gene lost 3 bases and the J gene lost 4 bases, with 7 bases spanning the gap. The CDR3 protein is CASSFGGNQPQHF. For the CDR3, the DNA is TGTGCCAGCAGTTTTGGCGGTAATCAGCCCCAGCATTTT.

V and J are TRBV27 and TRBJ2-3; D is unresolved. The CDR3 contains 14 residues. In germline, CDR1 is MNHEY, CDR2 SMNVEV (reference sequence). Between the trimmed V and J ends, which lost 0 bases and 4 bases, there was a span of 8 bases. CDR3 protein: CASSLSTYPDTQYF. DNA of the CDR3: TGTGCCAGCAGTTTATCAACTTACCCAGATACGCAGTATTTT.

This sequence joins TRBV28 and TRBJ2-3; a weak D match, TRBD2 (6 bases). The CDR3 consists of 21 residues. With 3 bases removed from V and 1 base from J, the gap between germline ends came to 29 bases. The germline V gene has CDR1 MDHEN and CDR2 SYDVKM. Written as DNA, the CDR3 is TGTGCCAGCAGTTTTCCCCTTTTCGCGGGACTCACCGCAGGTGGCACAGATACGCAGTATTTT. Protein: CASSFPLFAGLTAGGTDTQYF.

The chain combines TRBV9 with TRBJ2-2; the D gene is possibly TRBD2 (6 bases). CDR1 SGDLS and CDR2 YYNGEE come from the germline V gene. Trimming stripped 0 bases from V and 6 bases from J, with 18 bases between. The CDR3 length is 17 residues. CDR3 sequence: CASSVAGAPGNAGELFF. The CDR3, as DNA: TGTGCCAGCAGCGTAGCGGGAGCGCCGGGTAACGCCGGGGAGCTGTTTTTT.

The rearrangement links TRBV7-9 to TRBJ2-7, with TRBD1 identical over 7 bases. The CDR3 length is 12 residues. Germline V gene data show CDR1 as SEHNR and CDR2 as FQNEAQ (reference sequence). The J segment lost 7 bases and the V segment lost 4 bases, leaving 4 bases of the junction unmatched. The chain's CDR3 is CASSWTGQEQYF. CDR3 nucleotide sequence: TGTGCCAGCAGCTGGACAGGACAAGAGCAGTACTTC.

This chain connects TRBV6-4 to TRBJ1-1; D remains unclear. This CDR3 region has 13 residues. CDR1 MRHNA and CDR2 SNTAGT come from the germline V gene. The V gene lost 3 bases and the J gene lost 3 bases, with 8 bases spanning the gap. CDR3 amino acids: CASSELVDTEAFF. CDR3 DNA: TGTGCCAGCAGTGAACTAGTGGACACTGAAGCTTTCTTT.

This clone was found a few times. The V and J genes are TRBV19 and TRBJ1-5; D call uncertain. The CDR3 consists of 16 residues. V shed 6 bases and J shed 6 bases, with 21 bases lying between them. The germline CDR1 and CDR2 sequences are LNHDA and SQIVND (reference sequence). Here the CDR3 reads CASSPREGLGGQPQHF. CDR3 nucleotide sequence: TGTGCCAGTAGCCCACGGGAGGGTCTTGGAGGTCAGCCCCAGCATTTT.

The chain employs TRBV2 and TRBJ2-7, with a tentative D call TRBD1 (5 bases). V was shortened by 4 bases and J by 6 bases, with 13 bases between the two germline ends. Germline V gene lookup returns CDR1 SNHLY and CDR2 FYNNEI. The CDR3 consists of 13 residues. The CDR3 reads CASSGGGTGEQYF. CDR3 nucleotides: TGTGCCAGCAGTGGGGGCGGCACGGGCGAGCAGTACTTC. Supplemented by reference TRBV2 and TRBJ2-7, the full variable domain reads EPEVTQTPSHQVTQMGQEVILRCVPISNHLYFYWYRQILGQKVEFLVSFYNNEISEKSEIFDDQFSVERPDGSNFTLKIRSTKLEDSAMYFCASSGGGTGEQYFGPGTRLTVT.

CDR3: CASSKDPTGITDTQYF. In DNA, the CDR3 is TGTGCCAGCAGCAAAGACCCTACCGGTATAACAGATACGCAGTATTTT. The V gene is TRBV21-1, the J gene TRBJ2-3; TRBD2, as called in the table, went unchecked against the DNA. TRBV21-1 is a pseudogene segment. CDR3 length: 16 amino acids.

The chain carries TRBV6-5 and TRBJ1-2; the match to TRBD1 covers 8 bases. V was clipped by 5 bases and J by 4 bases; unmatched bases: 9. Germline CDR1 and CDR2: MNHEY and SVGAGI. The CDR3 is made up of 15 amino acids. The DNA of the CDR3 is TGTGCCAGCAGTACCCCGGGACAGGCGGCCTATGGCTACACCTTC. Encoded protein: CASSTPGQAAYGYTF.

The V and J genes are TRBV5-1 and TRBJ2-1; TRBD2 might be the D (8 bases). The CDR3 has 16 amino acids. The V gene's germline CDR1 is SGHRS and CDR2 YFSETQ. V lost 4 bases to trimming and J lost 0 bases, with 14 bases between them. This chain's CDR3 is CASSSSGDSSYNEQFF. In DNA form, the CDR3 reads TGCGCCAGCAGCAGTAGCGGGGACAGCTCCTACAATGAGCAGTTCTTC.

The chain uses TRBV20-1 and TRBJ2-7, with no clear D. The CDR3 totals 11 residues. The germline gives CDR1 DFQATT, CDR2 SNEGSKA (reference sequence). V shed 7 bases and J shed 5 bases, with 12 bases lying between them. CDR3 in amino acids: CSVEVRHEQYF. In DNA form, the CDR3 reads TGCAGTGTAGAGGTCAGGCACGAGCAGTACTTC.